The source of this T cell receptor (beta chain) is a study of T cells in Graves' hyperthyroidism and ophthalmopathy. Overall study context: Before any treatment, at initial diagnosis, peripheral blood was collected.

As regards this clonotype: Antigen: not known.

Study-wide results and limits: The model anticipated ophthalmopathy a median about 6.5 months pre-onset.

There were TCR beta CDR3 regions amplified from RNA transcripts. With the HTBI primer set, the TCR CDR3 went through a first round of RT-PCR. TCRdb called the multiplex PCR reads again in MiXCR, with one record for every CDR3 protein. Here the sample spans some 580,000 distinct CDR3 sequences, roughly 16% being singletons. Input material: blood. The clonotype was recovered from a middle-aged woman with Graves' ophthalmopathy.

CDR3 nucleotide sequence: TGTGCCACCAGCAGACACCCCTCTTTAGCGGGAGGGGCCGGGGAGCTGTTTTTT. Translated, it gives CATSRHPSLAGGAGELFF. The rearrangement uses TRBV15 and TRBJ2-2, with 11 bases aligning to TRBD2. CDR1 and CDR2 from the germline V gene are LNHNV and YYDKDF (reference sequence). With 2 bases clipped from V and 6 bases from J, the junction kept 11 bases outside the gene matches. The CDR3 has 18 amino acids.